This T cell receptor beta chain is drawn from a study of T cells after yellow fever vaccination (dated by TCRdb to 2018 to 2020). For context, the study as a whole: The SMART-Seq v4 Ultra Low Input RNA kit was used to prepare libraries from fractions with low cell numbers. The cohort comprised two healthy male donors, one aged 18 to 30 and one aged 30 to 40 years. Bulk TCR alpha and beta repertoires were sequenced longitudinally to track T-cell clones before and after primary and booster YFV17D yellow fever vaccination. Blood was drawn at multiple timepoints before and after primary and secondary immunization, with bulk PBMC replicates and cell subsets isolated.

The paper's findings and limits, for the study overall: After the booster, most clones that had expanded after primary vaccination were detected again (about 97% of CD4 and around 88% of CD8), suggesting broad maintenance of memory. A small fraction of clonotypes appeared in both the CD4 and CD8 compartments, likely as a result of convergent recombination. The secondary T-cell response was found to be weaker but faster than the primary response, with a peak reached on day 5 rather than on day 15. Only a couple of donors were included in the study, so the extent to which the findings can be generalized is limited. FACS-sorted repertoires could contain abundant contaminating clonotypes from the bulk population, so computational filtering was required.

TCR cDNA was made using 5'RACE template switching, a step that added a universal primer site and unique molecular identifiers. Priming of cDNA synthesis was performed from both the TCR alpha and TCR beta constant segments. Two PCR steps were used to amplify libraries, with sample barcodes and sequencing adapters being added in the second step. Sequencing of libraries was done on Illumina HiSeq 2500 (2x100 bp) or NovaSeq (2x150 bp). As for the original processing: MIGEC handled demultiplexing of reads and collapsing into UMI consensus sequences, while MiXCR performed V(D)J alignment. Using edgeR on replicate PBMC samples, clonotypes were called vaccine-responding if FDR was below 0.01 and the log2 fold change was above 5 up to day 15. CD4 or CD8 identity was assigned to each bulk clonotype according to whether the clonotype was present at higher abundance in the sequenced CD4 repertoire or the sequenced CD8 repertoire. A clonotype counted as NS4B-specific if enriched at least 10-fold in dextramer-positive versus dextramer-negative fractions, with CD4-biased clonotypes left out. Starting from the raw public reads, TCRdb applied fastp trimming at Q25, assembled clones with MiXCR and retained in-frame beta chains. Rows with one shared CDR3 protein collapse into an entry with the most common genes and DNA. The V and J calls were not made by the authors but by TCRdb's processing. The sample has about 45,000 distinct CDR3 sequences on record, roughly 7% of them singletons. Of the sample, over 14% falls within the top ten clones.

Based on the germline V gene (reference sequence), the CDR1 and CDR2 sequences are LGHDT and YNNKEL. V is reduced by 1 base and J by 2 bases, leaving a spacing of 3 bases between them. Spanning cysteine to phenylalanine, the CDR3 consists of 12 amino acids. Kept here is only the CDR3 DNA, which spans 36 bases and is read in frame from base 1. This clonotype was picked up many times. Per-base quality was not reported, and no clone a single base away is much larger than it. The treatment or condition label on this specimen signifies: live attenuated yellow fever vaccine strain. PBMCs were isolated from peripheral blood using a standard Ficoll-Paque protocol. Epitope-specific CD8 T cells were sorted using a dextramer loaded with the yellow fever NS4B epitope peptide, with anti-CD3 and anti-CD8 staining. TriZol was used to extract RNA from bulk PBMCs, from CD4 and CD8 fractions, and from dextramer-positive and dextramer-negative fractions.

This chain joins TRBV3-1 to TRBJ2-7; the D segment cannot be called with confidence. This clonotype was sampled from a man younger than 40 who received the YFV17D yellow fever vaccine. The specimen comprised CD8+ T cells not binding an NS4B(214-222) dextramer, sorted from PBMCs, sampled 45 days after the yellow fever booster vaccination. Taken with the paper, the label for cell subset or site translates to: NS4B epitope dextramer-negative CD8 T cells. The DNA sequence is TGTGCCAGCAGCCAAGGGGCCTACGAGCAGTACTTC. This is translated as CASSQGAYEQYF.